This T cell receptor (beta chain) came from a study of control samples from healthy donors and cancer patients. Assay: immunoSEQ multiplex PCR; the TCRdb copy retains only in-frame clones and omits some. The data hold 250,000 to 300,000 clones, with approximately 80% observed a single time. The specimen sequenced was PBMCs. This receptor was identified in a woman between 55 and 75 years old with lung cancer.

CDR3 in DNA: TGTGCCAGCAGCCCGACAGGGAACTATGGCTACACCTTC. It codes for CASSPTGNYGYTF. This rearrangement joins TRBV6-6 to TRBJ1-2; 7 bases line up with TRBD1. V lost 6 bases and J lost 2; bases outside the gene matches: 3. The CDR3 sequence is 13 residues long. Germline CDR1 and CDR2: MNHNY and SVGAGI (reference sequence).